The 28 T cell receptor beta chains listed next were all sequenced from one sample in a study of T-cell memory formation after mild COVID-19. One entry per CDR3 protein, called by TCRdb with MiXCR from the 5' RACE reads. The data show 550,000 to 700,000 distinct CDR3 sequences, 15% to 20% seen once. Sequencing was carried out using PBMCs or a T cell subset sorted from them (not recorded which). The origin of the receptors is an adult woman who had mild COVID-19 (a few samples of this study predate the infection). Cell type and time point are not known.

This clonotype was counted only a few times. This chain connects TRBV6-5 to TRBJ2-2, with 8 bases matching TRBD2. The CDR3 contains 16 residues. CDR1 and CDR2 (germline): MNHEY, SVGAGI. Trimming took 5 bases from V and 0 from J; bases not matched to a gene: 5. The CDR3 DNA reads as TGTGCCAGCAGTCCCGGGAGGGTTCCGAACACCGGGGAGCTGTTTTTT. This sequence encodes CASSPGRVPNTGELFF.

The chain has TRBV29-1 and TRBJ1-1; D might be TRBD1 (6 bases). There are 13 residues in the CDR3. Per germline, CDR1 SQVTM and CDR2 ANQGSEA. Trimming cost V 3 bases and J 5 bases, with 13 bases left between them. The CDR3 nucleotides read TGCAGCGTTGATATGGGGGCCTGGACTGAAGCTTTCTTT. Encoded protein: CSVDMGAWTEAFF.

The chain recombines TRBV5-1 with TRBJ2-3; TRBD2 matches at 9 bases. The CDR3 is 17 amino acids. Germline V gene data show CDR1 as SGHRS and CDR2 as YFSETQ. With V trimmed by 1 base and J by 0 bases, 6 bases remained unmatched. CDR3 coding DNA: TGCGCCAGCAGCTTGTTCGCGGGAGGGCCCAGCACAGATACGCAGTATTTT. It translates to CASSLFAGGPSTDTQYF.

This clonotype was observed a few times. The chain carries TRBV27 and TRBJ2-1, with 14 bases identical to TRBD2. The germline CDR1 and CDR2 sequences are MNHEY and SMNVEV (reference sequence). The CDR3 has 18 residues. V shed 5 bases, J shed 6 bases, and the junction held 12 bases outside the gene matches. Here the CDR3 DNA reads TGTGCCAGCAGTCCGACTAGCGGGGGGGCCAAGTGGTTCAATGAGCAGTTCTTC. Protein: CASSPTSGGAKWFNEQFF.

This clonotype was counted many times. The gene calls are TRBV5-6 and TRBJ1-2, with a tentative D call TRBD1 (5 bases). In germline, CDR1 is SGHDT, CDR2 YYEEEE. The V and J ends lost 2 bases and 4 bases respectively, with 12 bases between them. This CDR3 has 14 amino acids. The CDR3 reads CASSFWTNTYGYTF. The CDR3 DNA reads TGTGCCAGCAGCTTCTGGACAAACACCTATGGCTACACCTTC. Based on the CDR3 plus reference TRBV5-6 and TRBJ1-2, the full variable domain is DAGVTQSPTHLIKTRGQQVTLRCSPKSGHDTVSWYQQALGQGPQFIFQYYEEEERQRGNFPDRFSGHQFPNYSSELNVNALLLGDSALYLCASSFWTNTYGYTFGSGTRLTVV.

The rearrangement joins TRBV6-2 or TRBV6-3 to TRBJ1-2; 9 bases align to TRBD1. Trimming cost V 6 bases and J 14 bases; bases outside gene matches: 7. Per germline, CDR1 MNHEY and CDR2 SVGEGT. The CDR3 has 11 residues. DNA of the CDR3: TGTGCCAGCAGAGACCGGGACAGGGCAACCTTC. Its protein product is CASRDRDRATF.

The chain combines TRBV13 with TRBJ2-5; D is tentatively TRBD1 or TRBD2 (6 bases each). V was trimmed by 5 bases and J by 7 bases, leaving 14 bases between them. Per the germline V gene, CDR1 is PRHDT and CDR2 is FYEKMQ (reference sequence). This CDR3 region has 13 residues. CDR3 DNA: TGTGCCAGCAGCCCCCGGGGGCACGGGACCCAGTACTTC. It encodes CASSPRGHGTQYF.

This clonotype was counted a few times. This chain uses TRBV15 with TRBJ2-5; no firm D call. There are 13 residues in the CDR3. Trimming pared 0 bases from V and 9 bases from J, leaving 11 bases between. Germline-derived CDR1 and CDR2 are LNHNV and YYDKDF (reference sequence). The CDR3 nucleotides read TGTGCCACCAGCAGAGATCGAGCCAACGCCCAGTACTTC. It codes for CATSRDRANAQYF.

Notes on this clonotype: The junction departs from germline at one end; a sequencing error may be responsible. The chain carries TRBV28 and TRBJ2-3; no clear D gene. The CDR3 loop spans 11 amino acids. CDR1 is MDHEN, CDR2 SYDVKM, per germline. In nucleotides, the CDR3 is TGTTCCAGCAGTTTAACAGATACGCAGTATTTT. As protein: CSSSLTDTQYF. The whole variable domain, remainder taken from reference TRBV28 and TRBJ2-3, is DVKVTQSSRYLVKRTGEKVFLECVQDMDHENMFWYRQDPGLGLRLIYFSYDVKMKEKGDIPEGYSVSREKKERFSLILESASTNQTSMYLCSSSLTDTQYFGPGTRLTVL.

This clonotype has only a few counts. This chain connects TRBV20-1 to TRBJ2-2; 7 bases are a match to TRBD1. V gave up 2 bases and J gave up 6 bases; unmatched junction bases: 6. The CDR3 extends over 14 amino acids. The germline V gene has CDR1 DFQATT and CDR2 SNEGSKA (reference sequence). The CDR3 region is CSARRDSRAGELFF. CDR3 sequence (DNA): TGCAGTGCTAGAAGGGACAGTAGGGCCGGGGAGCTGTTTTTT.

This clonotype was detected a few times. The rearrangement uses TRBV5-1 and TRBJ2-5, with 8 bases fitting TRBD1. The CDR3 contains 15 residues. The V and J ends lost 0 bases and 5 bases, in that order; junction bases with no gene match: 6. CDR1 is SGHRS, CDR2 YFSETQ, per germline. The CDR3 coding sequence is TGCGCCAGCAGCTTGGCGCAGGGGGCGCAGGAGACCCAGTACTTC. This encodes CASSLAQGAQETQYF.

This clonotype occurred many times. The rearrangement links TRBV7-9 to TRBJ1-1; TRBD1 matches 10 bases. In germline, CDR1 is SEHNR, CDR2 FQNEAQ (reference sequence). The V segment lost 3 bases and the J segment 4 bases; nucleotides outside the gene matches: 2. The CDR3 covers 14 residues. In DNA, the CDR3 is TGTGCCAGCAGCTTGAGGACAGGGGGCACTGAAGCTTTCTTT. This codes for CASSLRTGGTEAFF.

This clonotype has only a few counts. The chain recombines TRBV18 with TRBJ2-6; no firm D call. The V end lost 0 bases, the J end lost 0 bases, and 6 bases lay between the germline ends. The germline V gene encodes CDR1 KGHSH and CDR2 LQKENI. This CDR3 has 16 residues. The CDR3 nucleotides are TGTGCCAGCTCACCACCCTCTAGCTCTGGGGCCAACGTCCTGACTTTC. Its protein product is CASSPPSSSGANVLTF.

This clonotype was detected a few times. V is TRBV20-1 and J is TRBJ1-2; 7 bases are shared with TRBD1. Germline assignment: CDR1 DFQATT and CDR2 SNEGSKA (reference sequence). Losses at the gene ends were 6 bases for V and 6 bases for J; bases not matched to a gene: 4. The CDR3 contains 11 residues. Here the CDR3 reads CSARTGDGYTF. In DNA, the CDR3 is TGCAGTGCGAGGACAGGAGATGGCTACACCTTC.

This rearrangement joins TRBV4-2 to TRBJ2-4; D not certain. This CDR3 region has 14 residues. V lost 0 bases to trimming and J lost 5 bases, with 8 bases between them. Per the germline V gene, CDR1 is LGHNA and CDR2 is YNFKEQ. The CDR3 DNA sequence: TGTGCCAGCAGCCAAGACCGGGCTGAAAACATTCAGTACTTC. Translated, it gives CASSQDRAENIQYF.

The gene calls are TRBV7-2 and TRBJ2-3; 13 bases match TRBD2. Per germline, CDR1 SGHTA and CDR2 FQGNSA. CDR3 length: 19 residues. The V segment lost 4 bases and the J segment 2 bases; nucleotides outside the gene matches: 12. CDR3 DNA: TGTGCCAGCAGCTCCCGACTCTCTGGACTAGCGGGGGACACAGATACGCAGTATTTT. Its protein is CASSSRLSGLAGDTDTQYF.

The chain employs TRBV5-1 and TRBJ1-6; D ambiguous. Between the trimmed V and J ends, which lost 4 bases and 13 bases, there was a span of 15 bases. Germline CDR1 reads SGHRS; CDR2 reads YFSETQ. The CDR3 covers 13 residues. Written as DNA, the CDR3 is TGCGCCAGCAGCGGCGAGGGTTTTATTCCCCTCCACTTT. It translates to CASSGEGFIPLHF. Variable domain in full (rest from reference TRBV5-1 and TRBJ1-6): KAGVTQTPRYLIKTRGQQVTLSCSPISGHRSVSWYQQTPGQGLQFLFEYFSETQRNKGNFPGRFSGRQFSNSRSEMNVSTLELGDSALYLCASSGEGFIPLHFGNGTRLTVT.

There are a few counts of this clonotype. For the CDR3, the DNA is TGTGCCAGCAGCTTGGGCTCCCACAGGGGCCTCGCCACCTACGAGCAGTACTTC. Its translation: CASSLGSHRGLATYEQYF. The genes are TRBV5-8 and TRBJ2-7; 7 bases are shared with TRBD1. CDR3 length equals 18 residues. V lost 0 bases, J lost 2 bases, and 14 bases stayed unmatched. Germline CDR1 and CDR2: SGHTS and YDEGEE. The complete variable domain, with remaining parts taken from reference TRBV5-8 and TRBJ2-7, reads EAGVTQSPTHLIKTRGQQATLRCSPISGHTSVYWYQQALGLGLQFLLWYDEGEERNRGNFPPRFSGRQFPNYSSELNVNALELEDSALYLCASSLGSHRGLATYEQYFGPGTRLTVT.

The chain employs TRBV20-1 and TRBJ2-1, with a tentative D call TRBD2 (5 bases). The V and J ends lost 6 bases and 8 bases respectively, with 20 bases between them. The CDR3 sequence is 14 residues long. Germline-derived CDR1 and CDR2 are DFQATT and SNEGSKA (reference sequence). As DNA, the CDR3 is TGCAGTGCATTCCAGAGGGCCTATGGAGATGAGCAGTTCTTC. It is translated as CSAFQRAYGDEQFF.

This clonotype has more than one count but fewer than ten. This rearrangement joins TRBV3-1 to TRBJ1-6; D gene uncertain. The V gene lost 5 bases and the J gene lost 7 bases, with 15 bases spanning the gap. Germline V gene data show CDR1 as LGHDT and CDR2 as YNNKEL (reference sequence). The CDR3 has 15 amino acids. The CDR3 loop is CASSSGDVRNSPLHF. The DNA for the CDR3 is TGTGCCAGCAGCTCGGGAGACGTTCGGAATTCACCCCTCCACTTT.

V usage is TRBV20-1 and J usage is TRBJ2-1; D unclear. Looked up from germline, CDR1 is DFQATT and CDR2 is SNEGSKA (reference sequence). The CDR3 extends over 14 amino acids. The V gene lost 0 bases and the J gene lost 4 bases, with 10 bases spanning the gap. The CDR3 is CSARDPAYYNEQFF. The CDR3 DNA is TGCAGTGCTAGAGACCCCGCCTATTACAATGAGCAGTTCTTC.

The chain has TRBV3-1 and TRBJ2-1, with D uncertain. This CDR3 comprises 14 residues. CDR1 and CDR2 (germline): LGHDT, YNNKEL (reference sequence). V was cut by 2 bases and J by 1 base, with 6 bases left in between. The CDR3 DNA follows: TGTGCCAGCAGCCAATTTGGTTCCTACAATGAGCAGTTCTTC. Residues: CASSQFGSYNEQFF.

The rearrangement uses TRBV19 and TRBJ2-1; TRBD2 matches 10 bases. The CDR3 length is 18 residues. Looked up from germline, CDR1 is LNHDA and CDR2 is SQIVND (reference sequence). Germline trimming cut 1 base from V and 2 bases from J; bases unmatched to any gene: 8. CDR3 sequence: CASSIGPSGGTTYNEQFF. As DNA, the CDR3 is TGTGCCAGTAGTATAGGCCCTAGCGGGGGTACTACCTACAATGAGCAGTTCTTC. Drawing the rest from reference TRBV19 and TRBJ2-1, the complete variable domain is DGGITQSPKYLFRKEGQNVTLSCEQNLNHDAMYWYRQDPGQGLRLIYYSQIVNDFQKGDIAEGYSVSREKKESFPLTVTSAQKNPTAFYLCASSIGPSGGTTYNEQFFGPGTRLTVL.

This clonotype was recorded a few times. The chain recombines TRBV14 with TRBJ1-4; D is unresolved. V dropped 0 bases and J dropped 3 bases, with 11 bases sitting between them. Germline V gene sequence: CDR1 SGHDN, CDR2 FVKESK. CDR3 length: 16 residues. In DNA, the CDR3 is TGTGCCAGCAGCCAAGAGAGTTGGACCCCTAATGAAAAACTGTTTTTT. It is translated as CASSQESWTPNEKLFF.

This clonotype was counted a few times. J is TRBJ2-5 and V is TRBV11-2; no firm D call. V was pared by 1 base and J by 2 bases, with 11 bases between. CDR3 length equals 15 residues. The V gene's germline CDR1 is SGHAT and CDR2 FQNNGV. CDR3 amino acids: CASSLGTDRQETQYF. The CDR3 bases are TGTGCCAGCAGCTTAGGGACGGATCGGCAAGAGACCCAGTACTTC.

This clonotype appeared many times. The rearrangement joins TRBV7-9 to TRBJ1-1; possibly TRBD1 for D (6 bases). V shed 2 bases and J shed 1 base, with 11 bases lying between them. This CDR3 spans 15 amino acids. The germline V gene encodes CDR1 SEHNR and CDR2 FQNEAQ (reference sequence). The CDR3 is CASSLLRQENTEAFF. Written as DNA, the CDR3 is TGTGCCAGCAGCTTACTAAGACAGGAGAACACTGAAGCTTTCTTT. Full variable domain (remainder filled in from reference TRBV7-9 and TRBJ1-1): DTGVSQNPRHKITKRGQNVTFRCDPISEHNRLYWYRQTLGQGPEFLTYFQNEAQLEKSRLLSDRFSAERPKGSFSTLEIQRTEQGDSAMYLCASSLLRQENTEAFFGQGTRLTVV.

V and J are TRBV6-6 and TRBJ2-2; 8 bases fit TRBD1. J gave up 1 base and V 7 bases, and 8 bases lay outside the gene matches. The germline V gene has CDR1 MNHNY and CDR2 SVGAGI (reference sequence). This CDR3 is built from 16 residues. For the CDR3, the DNA is TGTGCCAGCACCCCTCGGACAGGGCTGAACACCGGGGAGCTGTTTTTT. Encoded protein: CASTPRTGLNTGELFF.

This chain links TRBV12-3 or TRBV12-4 with TRBJ1-1; D gene unclear. This CDR3 is built from 12 residues. V gave up 3 bases and J gave up 8 bases, with 10 bases separating them. CDR3: CASSLGFVEAFF. In nucleotides, the CDR3 is TGTGCCAGCAGTTTGGGTTTCGTCGAAGCTTTCTTT.